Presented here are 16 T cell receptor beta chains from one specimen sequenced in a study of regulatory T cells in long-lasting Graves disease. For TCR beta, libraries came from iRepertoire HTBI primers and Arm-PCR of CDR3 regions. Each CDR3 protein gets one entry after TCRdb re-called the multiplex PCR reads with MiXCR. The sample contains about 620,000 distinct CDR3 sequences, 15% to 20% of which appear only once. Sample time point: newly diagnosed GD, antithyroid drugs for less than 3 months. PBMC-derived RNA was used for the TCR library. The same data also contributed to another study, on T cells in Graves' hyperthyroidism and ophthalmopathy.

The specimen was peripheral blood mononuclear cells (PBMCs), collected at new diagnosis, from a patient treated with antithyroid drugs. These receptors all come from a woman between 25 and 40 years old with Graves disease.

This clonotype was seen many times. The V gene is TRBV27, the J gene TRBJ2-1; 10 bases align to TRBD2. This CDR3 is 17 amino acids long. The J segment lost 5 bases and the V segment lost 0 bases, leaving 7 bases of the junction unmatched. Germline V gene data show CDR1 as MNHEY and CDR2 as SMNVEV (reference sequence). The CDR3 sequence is CASSLSGTSGKNNEQFF. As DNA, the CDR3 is TGTGCCAGCAGTTTATCTGGAACTAGCGGGAAGAACAATGAGCAGTTCTTC.

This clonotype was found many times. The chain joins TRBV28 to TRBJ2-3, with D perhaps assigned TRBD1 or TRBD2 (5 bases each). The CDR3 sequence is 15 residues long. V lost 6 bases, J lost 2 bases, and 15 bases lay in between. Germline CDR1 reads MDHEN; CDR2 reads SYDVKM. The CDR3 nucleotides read TGTGCCAGCAGAGGTGGGGACCTAACCACAGATACGCAGTATTTT. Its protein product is CASRGGDLTTDTQYF.

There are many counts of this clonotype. The CDR3 sequence is CASSLRAGSNSNQPQHF. The CDR3 coding sequence is TGTGCCAGCAGTTTAAGGGCAGGGTCCAATAGCAATCAGCCCCAGCATTTT. The chain joins TRBV28 to TRBJ1-5; a weak D match, TRBD1 (5 bases). Trimming took off 2 bases at V and 0 bases at J, with 14 bases between the two ends. The length of the CDR3 is 17 residues. Per the germline V gene, CDR1 is MDHEN and CDR2 is SYDVKM.

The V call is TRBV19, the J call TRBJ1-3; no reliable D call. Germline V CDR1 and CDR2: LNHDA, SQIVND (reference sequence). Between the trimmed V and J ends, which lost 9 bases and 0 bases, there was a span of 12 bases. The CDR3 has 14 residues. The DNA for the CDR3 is TGTGCCAGCAACGATAGAGGCTCTGGAAACACCATATATTTT. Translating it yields CASNDRGSGNTIYF.

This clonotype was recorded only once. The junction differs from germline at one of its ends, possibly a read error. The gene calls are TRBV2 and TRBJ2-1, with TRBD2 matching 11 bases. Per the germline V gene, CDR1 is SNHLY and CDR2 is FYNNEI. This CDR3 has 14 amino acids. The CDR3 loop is CASSALLAGAPSVF. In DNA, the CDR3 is TGTGCCAGCAGTGCCTTACTAGCGGGAGCCCCGTCGGTCTTC. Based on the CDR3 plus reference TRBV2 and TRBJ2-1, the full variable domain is EPEVTQTPSHQVTQMGQEVILRCVPISNHLYFYWYRQILGQKVEFLVSFYNNEISEKSEIFDDQFSVERPDGSNFTLKIRSTKLEDSAMYFCASSALLAGAPSVFGPGTRLTVL.

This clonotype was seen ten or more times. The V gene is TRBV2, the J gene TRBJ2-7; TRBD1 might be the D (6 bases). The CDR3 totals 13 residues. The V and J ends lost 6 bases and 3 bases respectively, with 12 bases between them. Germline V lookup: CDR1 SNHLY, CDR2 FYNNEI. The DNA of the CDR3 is TGTGCCAGCAGCCAGGACAGAGACTACGAGCAGTACTTC. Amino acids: CASSQDRDYEQYF.

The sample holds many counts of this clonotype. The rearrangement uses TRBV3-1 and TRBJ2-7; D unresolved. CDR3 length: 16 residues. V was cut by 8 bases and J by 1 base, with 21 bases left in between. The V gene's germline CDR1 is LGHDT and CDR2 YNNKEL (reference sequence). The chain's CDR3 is CASEPTSQVGSYEQYF. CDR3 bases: TGTGCCAGCGAACCTACTTCTCAAGTGGGATCCTACGAGCAGTACTTC.

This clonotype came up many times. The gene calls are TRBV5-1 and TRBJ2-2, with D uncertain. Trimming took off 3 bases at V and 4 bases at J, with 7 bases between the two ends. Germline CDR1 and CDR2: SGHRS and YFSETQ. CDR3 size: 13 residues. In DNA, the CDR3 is TGCGCCAGCAGCTCCCTTACCACCGGGGAGCTGTTTTTT. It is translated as CASSSLTTGELFF.

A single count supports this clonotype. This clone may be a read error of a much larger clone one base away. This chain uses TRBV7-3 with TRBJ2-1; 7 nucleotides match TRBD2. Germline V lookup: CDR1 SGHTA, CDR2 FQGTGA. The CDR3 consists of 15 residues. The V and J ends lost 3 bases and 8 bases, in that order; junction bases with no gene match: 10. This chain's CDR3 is CASSFLAGAIHEQFF. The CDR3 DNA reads TGTGCCAGCAGCTTTTTGGCGGGAGCGATCCATGAGCAGTTCTTC.

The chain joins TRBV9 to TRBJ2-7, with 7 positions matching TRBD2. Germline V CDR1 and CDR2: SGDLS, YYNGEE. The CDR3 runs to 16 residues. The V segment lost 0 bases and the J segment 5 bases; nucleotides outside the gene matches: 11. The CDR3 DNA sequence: TGTGCCAGCAGCGTAGATGGGGGGGTTATATCCAACGAGCAGTACTTC. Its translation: CASSVDGGVISNEQYF.

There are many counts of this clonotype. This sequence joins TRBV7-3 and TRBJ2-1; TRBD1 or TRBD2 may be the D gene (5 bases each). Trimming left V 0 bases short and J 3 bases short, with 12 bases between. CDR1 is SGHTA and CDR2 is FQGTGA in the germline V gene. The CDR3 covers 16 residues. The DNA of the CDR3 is TGTGCCAGCAGCTTAACGGGGGTAGGGTTCTACAATGAGCAGTTCTTC. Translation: CASSLTGVGFYNEQFF.

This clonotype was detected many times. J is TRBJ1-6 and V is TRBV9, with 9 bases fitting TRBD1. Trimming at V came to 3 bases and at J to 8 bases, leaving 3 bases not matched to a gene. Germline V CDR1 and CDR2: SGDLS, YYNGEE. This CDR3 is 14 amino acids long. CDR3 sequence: CASSATGGYSPLHF. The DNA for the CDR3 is TGTGCCAGCAGCGCCACAGGGGGCTATTCACCCCTCCACTTT.

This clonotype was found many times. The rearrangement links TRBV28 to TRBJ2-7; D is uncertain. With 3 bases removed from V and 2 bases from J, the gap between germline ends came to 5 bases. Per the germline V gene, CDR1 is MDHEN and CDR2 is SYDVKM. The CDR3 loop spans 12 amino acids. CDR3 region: CASSLLTYEQYF. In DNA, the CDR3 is TGTGCCAGCAGTTTGCTAACCTACGAGCAGTACTTC.

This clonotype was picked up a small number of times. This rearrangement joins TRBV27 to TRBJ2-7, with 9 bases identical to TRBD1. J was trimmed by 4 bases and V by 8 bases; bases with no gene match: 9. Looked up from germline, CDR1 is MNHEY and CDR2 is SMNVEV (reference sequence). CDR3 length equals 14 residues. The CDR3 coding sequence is TGTGCCAGCGGCGGGACAGGGTATCATTACGAGCAGTACTTC. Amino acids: CASGGTGYHYEQYF.

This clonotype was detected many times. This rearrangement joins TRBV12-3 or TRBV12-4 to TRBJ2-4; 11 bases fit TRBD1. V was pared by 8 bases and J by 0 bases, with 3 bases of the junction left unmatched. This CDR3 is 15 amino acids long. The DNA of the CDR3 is TGTGCCAGCCGAGGACAGGGGGCAGCCAAAAACATTCAGTACTTC. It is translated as CASRGQGAAKNIQYF.

CDR3: CATSGLGGKTEQYF. CDR3 DNA: TGTGCCACTAGCGGCCTGGGGGGCAAGACAGAGCAGTACTTC. This chain uses TRBV19 with TRBJ2-7; D is perhaps TRBD2 (7 bases). The length of the CDR3 is 14 residues. Germline loops: CDR1 LNHDA, CDR2 SQIVND (reference sequence). Trimming took 10 bases from V and 7 from J, leaving 23 bases between them.